Each of the 14 T cell receptor beta chains below was sequenced from the same sample in a study of blood T cells in healthy people across ages. Combining a sample-barcoded 5' primer with a J-beta primer mix, a second PCR ran for roughly 7 to 11 cycles. MiXCR was run by TCRdb on the 5' RACE reads, yielding one entry per CDR3 protein. The top ten hold about 20% of the sample, which has approximately 850,000 distinct CDR3 sequences, 58% seen once. Sample: blood. Every receptor here comes from a man in his thirties or forties in good health.

Details on this clonotype: At one boundary the junction diverges from the germline segment, which might be a read error. The chain employs TRBV10-3 and TRBJ2-5; D gene unclear. Germline V gene data show CDR1 as ENHRY and CDR2 as SYGVKD. This CDR3 spans 12 amino acids. The CDR3 loop reads CAVSDYQETQYF. The CDR3 region has the DNA TGTGCCGTCAGTGATTACCAAGAGACCCAGTACTTC.

The V and J genes are TRBV6-1 and TRBJ1-2, with D perhaps TRBD1 (6 bases). Germline V gene lookup returns CDR1 MNHNS and CDR2 SASEGT. The V end lost 2 bases, the J end lost 8 bases, and 12 bases lay between the germline ends. The CDR3 runs to 13 residues. Here the CDR3 DNA reads TGTGCCAGCAGTGAAACAGGGAAATACGGCTACACCTTC. Translating it yields CASSETGKYGYTF.

Here the CDR3 DNA reads TGTGCCATCAGTGTAGTATCTTCGGAGACCCAGTACTTC. Translation gives CAISVVSSETQYF. V is TRBV10-3 and J is TRBJ2-7; no clear D. With the DNA end fitting TRBJ2-5 better, the J assignment may be wrong. Germline CDR1 is ENHRY and CDR2 is SYGVKD. The CDR3 loop spans 13 amino acids.

This clonotype came up a few times. This chain connects TRBV6-1 to TRBJ1-2, with a weak D call TRBD1 (5 bases). There are 13 residues in the CDR3. The germline CDR1 and CDR2 sequences are MNHNS and SASEGT. Trimming pared 6 bases from V and 0 bases from J, leaving 8 bases between. The CDR3 here is CASSMTANYGYTF. For the CDR3, the DNA is TGTGCCAGCAGCATGACAGCTAACTATGGCTACACCTTC.

This clonotype was found once. The rearrangement joins TRBV6-6 to TRBJ2-5, with 9 bases that match TRBD1. Germline lookup yields CDR1 MNHNY and CDR2 SVGAGI (reference sequence). The CDR3 length is 15 residues. J was trimmed by 4 bases and V by 7 bases; bases with no gene match: 10. CDR3 coding DNA: TGTGCCAGCACCAGGACAGGGGTCGTTCGAGAGACCCAGTACTTC. It is translated as CASTRTGVVRETQYF.

The V and J genes are TRBV12-3 or TRBV12-4 and TRBJ2-2; TRBD2 matches 7 bases. This CDR3 is built from 13 residues. V gave up 8 bases and J gave up 4 bases; unmatched junction bases: 4. The CDR3 sequence is CASQTSATGELFF. In DNA, the CDR3 is TGTGCCAGCCAAACTAGCGCCACCGGGGAGCTGTTTTTT.

The rearrangement joins TRBV7-6 to TRBJ1-6; D unclear. Germline CDR1 is SGHVS and CDR2 is FNYEAQ. The length of the CDR3 is 13 residues. The V gene lost 5 bases and the J gene lost 10 bases, with 12 bases spanning the gap. Written as DNA, the CDR3 is TGTGCCAGCAGCGCCGTGGAGCGCTCACCCCTCCACTTT. Protein product: CASSAVERSPLHF.

The rearrangement joins TRBV20-1 to TRBJ2-1; D may be TRBD2 (6 bases). Germline V gives CDR1 DFQATT, CDR2 SNEGSKA (reference sequence). There are 16 residues in the CDR3. Trimming took 6 bases from V and 0 from J, leaving 18 bases between them. The CDR3 here is CSAGHQRVSSYNEQFF. The DNA for the CDR3 is TGCAGTGCCGGACACCAGCGGGTTAGCTCCTACAATGAGCAGTTCTTC.

This chain connects TRBV18 to TRBJ1-1; D gene uncertain. There are 14 residues in the CDR3. From germline, CDR1 is KGHSH and CDR2 LQKENI. Trimming left V 3 bases short and J 1 base short, with 9 bases between. CDR3 DNA: TGTGCCAGCTCACCCCAAACACAGAACACTGAAGCTTTCTTT. Translating gives CASSPQTQNTEAFF.

In this sample, this clonotype turned up many times. J is TRBJ2-7 and V is TRBV28; D could derive from TRBD1 or TRBD2 (5 bases each). The germline gives CDR1 MDHEN, CDR2 SYDVKM. The length of the CDR3 is 13 residues. Trimming stripped 6 bases from V and 1 base from J, with 10 bases between. CDR3 DNA: TGTGCCAGCAGGGGGGTACAGTCCTACGAGCAGTACTTC. Its translation: CASRGVQSYEQYF.

The chain joins TRBV4-2 to TRBJ2-5; weak D call: TRBD1 (5 bases). The germline V gene has CDR1 LGHNA and CDR2 YNFKEQ. The CDR3 runs to 14 residues. The V and J ends lost 2 bases and 7 bases respectively, with 14 bases between them. CDR3 DNA: TGTGCCAGCAGCCAACAGGGTCCGATGGTGACCCAGTACTTC. It specifies CASSQQGPMVTQYF.

This clonotype was detected only once. V gene TRBV5-1 combines with J gene TRBJ2-2; 7 bases align to TRBD1. The germline gives CDR1 SGHRS, CDR2 YFSETQ. This CDR3 contains 17 residues. The V and J ends lost 0 bases and 5 bases, in that order; junction bases with no gene match: 10. CDR3 in amino acids: CASSLGRDRLLTGELFF. The CDR3 DNA is TGCGCCAGCAGCTTGGGCCGGGACAGATTGTTGACCGGGGAGCTGTTTTTT.

This clonotype was found a few times. The chain carries TRBV25-1 and TRBJ2-1; 8 bases line up with TRBD2. Trimming removed 6 bases from V and 15 bases from J; junction bases left unmatched: 7. In germline, CDR1 is MGHDK, CDR2 SYGVNS. The CDR3 is 11 residues long. In nucleotides, the CDR3 is TGTGCCAGCAGCCTAAGCGGGAGCCTGTTCTTC. Protein sequence: CASSLSGSLFF.

V and J are TRBV29-1 and TRBJ2-5; D is perhaps TRBD1 or TRBD2 (5 bases each). Germline lookup yields CDR1 SQVTM and CDR2 ANQGSEA. V gave up 4 bases and J gave up 5 bases, with 20 bases separating them. The CDR3 loop spans 15 amino acids. The CDR3 here is CSVALGTSVGETQYF. For the CDR3, the DNA is TGCAGCGTTGCCCTCGGGACCTCCGTCGGCGAGACCCAGTACTTC.